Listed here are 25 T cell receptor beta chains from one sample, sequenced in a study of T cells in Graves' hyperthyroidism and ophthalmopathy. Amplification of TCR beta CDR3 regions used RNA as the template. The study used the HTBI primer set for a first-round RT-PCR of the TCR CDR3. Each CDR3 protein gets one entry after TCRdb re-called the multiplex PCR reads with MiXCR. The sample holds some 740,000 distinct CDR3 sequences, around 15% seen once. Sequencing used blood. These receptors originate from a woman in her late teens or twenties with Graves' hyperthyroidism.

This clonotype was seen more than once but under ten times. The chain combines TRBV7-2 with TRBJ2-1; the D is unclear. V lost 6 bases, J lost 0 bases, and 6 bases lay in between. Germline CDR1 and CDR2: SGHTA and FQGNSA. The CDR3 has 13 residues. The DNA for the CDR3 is TGTGCCAGCAGTCATACCTCCTACAATGAGCAGTTCTTC. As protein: CASSHTSYNEQFF.

In DNA, the CDR3 is TGCAGCGAACGGACAGGGAATGGCTACACCTTC. Translated, it gives CSERTGNGYTF. The V call is TRBV29-1, the J call TRBJ1-2, with 8 bases identical to TRBD1. Germline CDR1 and CDR2: SQVTM and ANQGSEA. V lost 7 bases, J lost 6 bases, and 4 bases stayed unmatched. The CDR3 loop spans 11 amino acids.

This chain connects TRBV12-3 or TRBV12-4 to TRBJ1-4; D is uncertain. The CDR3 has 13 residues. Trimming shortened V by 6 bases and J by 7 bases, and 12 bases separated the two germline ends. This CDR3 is CASRLTRSEKLFF. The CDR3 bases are TGTGCCAGCAGACTGACAAGGAGTGAAAAACTGTTTTTT.

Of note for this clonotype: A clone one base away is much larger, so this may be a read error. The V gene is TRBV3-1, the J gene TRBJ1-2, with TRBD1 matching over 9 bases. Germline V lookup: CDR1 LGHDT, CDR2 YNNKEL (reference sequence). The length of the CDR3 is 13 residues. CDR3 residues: CVSSTGGSNGYTF. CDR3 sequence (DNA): TGTGTCAGCAGCACAGGGGGCTCGAATGGCTACACCTTC.

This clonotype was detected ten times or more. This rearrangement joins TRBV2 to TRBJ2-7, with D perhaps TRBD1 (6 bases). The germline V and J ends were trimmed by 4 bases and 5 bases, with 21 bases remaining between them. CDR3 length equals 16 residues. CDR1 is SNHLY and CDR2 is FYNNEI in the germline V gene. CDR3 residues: CASSVRVRGILHEQYF. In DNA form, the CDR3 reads TGTGCCAGCAGTGTGCGTGTCAGGGGCATCCTGCACGAGCAGTACTTC.

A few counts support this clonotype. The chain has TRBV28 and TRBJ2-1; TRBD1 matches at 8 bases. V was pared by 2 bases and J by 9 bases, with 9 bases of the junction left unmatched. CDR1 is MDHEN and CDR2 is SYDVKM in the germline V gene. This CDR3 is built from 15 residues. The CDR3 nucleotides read TGTGCCAGCAGTTTAAGTACAGGGGGAAAGGCTGAGCAGTTCTTC. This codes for CASSLSTGGKAEQFF.

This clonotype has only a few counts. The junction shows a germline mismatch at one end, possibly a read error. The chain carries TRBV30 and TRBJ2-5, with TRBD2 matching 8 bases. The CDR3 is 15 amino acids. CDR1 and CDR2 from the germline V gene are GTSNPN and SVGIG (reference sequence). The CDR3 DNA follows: TGTGCCGGGAGCAGGGCTAGCGGGTACCAAGAGACCCAGTACTTC. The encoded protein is CAGSRASGYQETQYF.

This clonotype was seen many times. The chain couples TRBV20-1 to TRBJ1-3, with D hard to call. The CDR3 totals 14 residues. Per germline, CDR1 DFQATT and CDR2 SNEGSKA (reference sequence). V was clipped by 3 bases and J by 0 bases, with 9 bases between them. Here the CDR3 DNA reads TGCAGTGCTAGGTTTGGGTCCTCTGGAAACACCATATATTTT. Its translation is CSARFGSSGNTIYF.

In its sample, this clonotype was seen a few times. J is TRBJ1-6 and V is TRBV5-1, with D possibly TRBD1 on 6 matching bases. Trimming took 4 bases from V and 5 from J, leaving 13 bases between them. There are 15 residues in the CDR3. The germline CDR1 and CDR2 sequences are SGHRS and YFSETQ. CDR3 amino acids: CASSLTPGDNSPLHF. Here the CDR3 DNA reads TGCGCCAGCAGCCTCACGCCAGGGGATAATTCACCCCTCCACTTT.

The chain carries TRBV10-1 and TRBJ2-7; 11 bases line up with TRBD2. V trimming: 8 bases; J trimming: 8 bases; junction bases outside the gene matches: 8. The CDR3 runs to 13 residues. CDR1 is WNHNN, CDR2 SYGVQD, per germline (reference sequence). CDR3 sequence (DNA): TGCGCCAGCTCACTAGCGGGAGCCCCCCAGCAGTACTTC. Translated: CASSLAGAPQQYF.

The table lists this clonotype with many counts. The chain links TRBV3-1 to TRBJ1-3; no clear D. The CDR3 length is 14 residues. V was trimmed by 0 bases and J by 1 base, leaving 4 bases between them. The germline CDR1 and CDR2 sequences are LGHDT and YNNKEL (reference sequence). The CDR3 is CASSQEGSGNTIYF. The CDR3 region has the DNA TGTGCCAGCAGCCAAGAGGGTTCTGGAAACACCATATATTTT.

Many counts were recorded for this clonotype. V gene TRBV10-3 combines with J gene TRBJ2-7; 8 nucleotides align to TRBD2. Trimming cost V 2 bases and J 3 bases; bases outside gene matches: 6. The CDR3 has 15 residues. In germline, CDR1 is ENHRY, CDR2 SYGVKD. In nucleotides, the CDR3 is TGTGCCATCAGTGAGCTTCACGGGACTAGCTACGAGCAGTACTTC. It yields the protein CAISELHGTSYEQYF.

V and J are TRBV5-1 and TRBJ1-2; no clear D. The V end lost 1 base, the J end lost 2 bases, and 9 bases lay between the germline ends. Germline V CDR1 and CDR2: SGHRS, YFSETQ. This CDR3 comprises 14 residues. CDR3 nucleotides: TGCGCCAGCAGCTTGATGGCCGTAAACTATGGCTACACCTTC. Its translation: CASSLMAVNYGYTF.

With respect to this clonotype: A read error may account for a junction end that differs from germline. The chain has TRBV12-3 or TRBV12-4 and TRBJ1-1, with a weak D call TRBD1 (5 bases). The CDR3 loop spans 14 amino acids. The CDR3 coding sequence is TGTGCCAGCAGTCCCGGACAACCCAACACTGAAGCTTCCTTT. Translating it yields CASSPGQPNTEASF.

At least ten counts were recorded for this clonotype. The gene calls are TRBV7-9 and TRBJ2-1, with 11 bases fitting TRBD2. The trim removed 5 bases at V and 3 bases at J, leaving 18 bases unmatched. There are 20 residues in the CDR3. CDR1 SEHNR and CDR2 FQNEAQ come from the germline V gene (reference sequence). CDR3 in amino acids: CASSPNVRGPSGRNYNEQFF. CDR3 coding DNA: TGTGCCAGCAGCCCTAACGTGAGGGGGCCTAGCGGGAGGAACTACAATGAGCAGTTCTTC.

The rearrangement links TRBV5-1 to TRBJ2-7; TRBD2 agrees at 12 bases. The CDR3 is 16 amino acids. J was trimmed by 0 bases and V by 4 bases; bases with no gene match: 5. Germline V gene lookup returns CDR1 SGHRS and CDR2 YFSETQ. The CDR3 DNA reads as TGCGCCAGCAGCGGGGGACTAGCGGGCAGCTCCTACGAGCAGTACTTC. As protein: CASSGGLAGSSYEQYF.

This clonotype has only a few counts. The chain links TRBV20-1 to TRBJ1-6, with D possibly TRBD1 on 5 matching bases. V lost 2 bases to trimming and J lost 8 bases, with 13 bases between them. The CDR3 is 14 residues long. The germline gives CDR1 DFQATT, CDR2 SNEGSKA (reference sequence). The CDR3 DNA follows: TGCAGTGCTAGAAAGGGGTCCGTGGATTCACCCCTCCACTTT. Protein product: CSARKGSVDSPLHF.

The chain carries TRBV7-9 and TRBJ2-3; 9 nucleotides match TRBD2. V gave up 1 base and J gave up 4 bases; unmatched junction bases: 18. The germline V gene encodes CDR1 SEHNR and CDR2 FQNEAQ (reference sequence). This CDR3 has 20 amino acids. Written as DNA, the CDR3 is TGTGCCAGCAGCTTAGAGCCCCAGGTTCGCGGGAGGGCCGCGGCAGATACGCAGTATTTT. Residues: CASSLEPQVRGRAAADTQYF.

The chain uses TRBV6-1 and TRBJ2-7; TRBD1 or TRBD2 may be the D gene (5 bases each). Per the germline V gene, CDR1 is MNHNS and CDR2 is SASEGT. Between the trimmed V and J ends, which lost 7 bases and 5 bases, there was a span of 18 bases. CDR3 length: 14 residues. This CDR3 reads CASTYLGDRNEQYF. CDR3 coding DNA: TGTGCCAGCACCTACTTAGGGGACCGCAACGAGCAGTACTTC.

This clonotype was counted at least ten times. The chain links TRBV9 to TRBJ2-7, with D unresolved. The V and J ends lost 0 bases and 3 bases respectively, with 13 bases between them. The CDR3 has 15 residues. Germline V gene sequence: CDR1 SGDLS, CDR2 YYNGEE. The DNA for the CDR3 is TGTGCCAGCAGCGTAGCAGGATCGTCGGTCTACGAGCAGTACTTC. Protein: CASSVAGSSVYEQYF.

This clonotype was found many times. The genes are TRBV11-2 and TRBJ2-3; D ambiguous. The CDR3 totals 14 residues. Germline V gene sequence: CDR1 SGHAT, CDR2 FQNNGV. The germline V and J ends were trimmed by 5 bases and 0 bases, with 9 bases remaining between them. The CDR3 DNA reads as TGTGCCAGCAGCCCCGGTGGGAGCACAGATACGCAGTATTTT. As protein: CASSPGGSTDTQYF.

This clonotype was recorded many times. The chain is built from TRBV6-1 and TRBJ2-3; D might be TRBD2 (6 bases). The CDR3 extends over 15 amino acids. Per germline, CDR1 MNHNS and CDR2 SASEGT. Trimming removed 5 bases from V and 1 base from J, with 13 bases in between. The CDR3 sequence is CASSMGGVGTDTQYF. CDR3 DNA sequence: TGTGCCAGCAGTATGGGAGGCGTTGGCACAGATACGCAGTATTTT.

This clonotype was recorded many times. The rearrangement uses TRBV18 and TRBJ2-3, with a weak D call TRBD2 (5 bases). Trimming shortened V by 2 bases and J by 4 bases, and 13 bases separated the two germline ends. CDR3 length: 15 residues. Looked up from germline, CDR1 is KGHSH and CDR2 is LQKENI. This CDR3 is CASSPGLGIADTQYF. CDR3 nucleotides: TGTGCCAGCTCACCAGGACTCGGAATCGCAGATACGCAGTATTTT.

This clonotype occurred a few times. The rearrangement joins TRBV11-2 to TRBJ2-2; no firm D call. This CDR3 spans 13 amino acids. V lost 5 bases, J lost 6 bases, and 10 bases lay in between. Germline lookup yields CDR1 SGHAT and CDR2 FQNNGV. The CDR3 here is CASSPTWAGELFF. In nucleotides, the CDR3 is TGTGCCAGCAGCCCCACATGGGCCGGGGAGCTGTTTTTT.

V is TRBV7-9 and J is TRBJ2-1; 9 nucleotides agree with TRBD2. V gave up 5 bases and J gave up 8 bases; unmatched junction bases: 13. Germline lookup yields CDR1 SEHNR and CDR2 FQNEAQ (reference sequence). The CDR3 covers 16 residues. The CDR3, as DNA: TGTGCCAGCAGCCCGAAGACTAGCGGCCTCGTCTATGAGCAGTTCTTC. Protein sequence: CASSPKTSGLVYEQFF.